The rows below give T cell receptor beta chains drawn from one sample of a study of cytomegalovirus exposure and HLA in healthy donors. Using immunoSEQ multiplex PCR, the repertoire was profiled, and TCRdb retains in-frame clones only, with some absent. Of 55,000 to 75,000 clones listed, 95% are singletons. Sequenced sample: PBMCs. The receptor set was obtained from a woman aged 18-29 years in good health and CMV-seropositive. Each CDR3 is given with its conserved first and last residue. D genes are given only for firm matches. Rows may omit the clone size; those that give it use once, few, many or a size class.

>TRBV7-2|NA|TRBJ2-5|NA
CASSPRGRGETQYF
TGTGCCAGCAGCCCCCGAGGCAGAGGAGAGACCCAGTACTTC
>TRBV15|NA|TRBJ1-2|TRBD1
CATSRAPGQGDYGYTF
TGTGCCACCAGCAGAGCTCCGGGACAGGGAGACTATGGCTACACCTTC
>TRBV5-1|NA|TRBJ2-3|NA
CASSFGQQPTDTQYF
TGCGCCAGCAGCTTTGGACAGCAACCCACAGATACGCAGTATTTT
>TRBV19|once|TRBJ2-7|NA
CASSSRTYEQYF
TGTGCCAGTAGTTCCAGGACCTACGAGCAGTACTTC
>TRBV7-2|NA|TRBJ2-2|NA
CASSSDYSNTGELFF
TGTGCCAGCAGTTCGGACTACTCGAACACCGGGGAGCTGTTTTTT
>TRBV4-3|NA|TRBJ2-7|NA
CASSQTQGPLYEQYF
TGCGCCAGCAGCCAGACACAGGGTCCATTGTACGAGCAGTACTTC
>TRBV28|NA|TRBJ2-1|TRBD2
CASSRTSGGQQFF
TGTGCCAGCAGTCGGACTAGCGGGGGTCAGCAGTTCTTC
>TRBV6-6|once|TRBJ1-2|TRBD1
CASSPGTGIYGYTF
TGTGCCAGCAGTCCCGGGACAGGGATTTATGGCTACACCTTC
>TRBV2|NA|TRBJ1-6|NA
CASSAEGRISPLHF
TGTGCCAGCAGTGCGGAGGGGCGGATTTCACCCCTCCACTTT
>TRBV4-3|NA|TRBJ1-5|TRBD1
CASSQDSGGGQPQHF
TGCGCCAGCAGCCAAGATTCAGGGGGCGGCCAGCCCCAGCATTTT
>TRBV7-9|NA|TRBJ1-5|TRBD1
CASSTGQVDRQPQHF
TGTGCCAGCAGCACCGGACAGGTTGATCGTCAGCCCCAGCATTTT
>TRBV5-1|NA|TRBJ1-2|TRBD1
CASSNAGTGVGYTF
TGCGCCAGCAGCAATGCCGGGACAGGGGTCGGCTACACCTTC
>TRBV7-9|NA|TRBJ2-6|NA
CASSQQNSGANVLTF
TGTGCCAGCAGCCAACAGAACTCTGGGGCCAACGTCCTGACTTTC
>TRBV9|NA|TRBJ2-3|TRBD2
CASSLRTSGRTDTQYF
TGTGCCAGCAGCCTAAGGACTAGCGGGAGGACAGATACGCAGTATTTT
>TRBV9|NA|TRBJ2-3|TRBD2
CASSVGRLAGATTDTQYF
TGTGCCAGCAGCGTAGGTCGACTAGCGGGGGCCACCACAGATACGCAGTATTTT
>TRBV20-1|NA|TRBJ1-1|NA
CSARRNTEAFF
TGCAGTGCTAGGCGGAACACTGAAGCTTTCTTT
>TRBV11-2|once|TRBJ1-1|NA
CASSSLGGGEMNTEAFF
TGTGCCAGCAGCTCACTAGGGGGAGGGGAAATGAACACTGAAGCTTTCTTT
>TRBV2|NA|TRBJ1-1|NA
CASSSDSLLNTEAFF
TGTGCCAGCAGTTCAGACAGTCTCTTAAACACTGAAGCTTTCTTT
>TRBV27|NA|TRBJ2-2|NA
CAAGTGELFF
TGTGCCGCGGGCACCGGGGAGCTGTTTTTT
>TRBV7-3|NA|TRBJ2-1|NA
CASSFRRGNEQFF
TGTGCCAGCAGCTTTAGACGGGGTAATGAGCAGTTCTTC
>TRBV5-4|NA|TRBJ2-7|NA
CASSLIPGLGAHEQYF
TGTGCCAGCAGCTTAATCCCGGGACTTGGGGCCCACGAGCAGTACTTC
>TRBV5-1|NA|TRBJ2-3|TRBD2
CASSLVPGLAGGDTQYF
TGCGCCAGCAGCTTGGTCCCGGGACTAGCGGGAGGAGATACGCAGTATTTT
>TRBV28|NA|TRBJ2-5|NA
CASTGWAEETQYF
TGTGCCAGCACGGGGTGGGCAGAAGAGACCCAGTACTTC
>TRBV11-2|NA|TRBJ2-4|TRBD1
CASSLVGDRGDYRYF
TGTGCCAGCAGCTTAGTTGGGGACAGGGGGGATTATAGGTACTTC
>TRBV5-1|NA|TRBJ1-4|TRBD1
CASSLQGTEEEKLFF
TGCGCCAGCAGCTTACAGGGGACGGAGGAAGAAAAACTGTTTTTT
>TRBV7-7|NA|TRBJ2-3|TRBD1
CASSPTGVRTDTQYF
TGTGCCAGCAGCCCGACAGGGGTTCGCACAGATACGCAGTATTTT
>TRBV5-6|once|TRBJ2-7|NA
CASSVPQGRGDYEQYF
TGTGCCAGCAGCGTCCCCCAGGGCAGGGGAGACTACGAGCAGTACTTC
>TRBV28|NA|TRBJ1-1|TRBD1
CASRLLTGKAFF
TGTGCCAGCAGATTGCTGACAGGGAAAGCTTTCTTT
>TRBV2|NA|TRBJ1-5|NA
CASSVGRGHQPQHF
TGTGCCAGCAGTGTGGGCAGGGGCCATCAGCCCCAGCATTTT
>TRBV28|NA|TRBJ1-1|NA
CASSLAGHTEAFF
TGTGCCAGCAGTTTGGCGGGACACACTGAAGCTTTCTTT
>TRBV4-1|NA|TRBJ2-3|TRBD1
CASSQHPTGGDTQYF
TGCGCCAGCAGCCAGCATCCCACAGGGGGGGATACGCAGTATTTT
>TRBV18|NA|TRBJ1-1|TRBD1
CASSPGTVNTEAFF
TGTGCCAGCTCACCCGGGACAGTCAACACTGAAGCTTTCTTT
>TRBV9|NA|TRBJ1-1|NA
CASGTLNTEAFF
TGTGCCAGTGGGACACTGAACACTGAAGCTTTCTTT
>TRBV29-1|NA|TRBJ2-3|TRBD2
CSVELAGDSTDTQYF
TGCAGCGTTGAACTAGCGGGGGACAGCACAGATACGCAGTATTTT
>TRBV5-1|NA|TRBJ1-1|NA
CASSSANTGFTEAFF
TGCGCCAGCAGCTCTGCAAATACAGGGTTCACTGAAGCTTTCTTT
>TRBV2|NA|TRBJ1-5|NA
CASSGPGHHSNQPQHF
TGTGCCAGCAGTGGCCCGGGACACCATAGCAATCAGCCCCAGCATTTT
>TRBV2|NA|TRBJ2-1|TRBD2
CASSDSGSLGWREQFF
TGTGCCAGCAGTGACAGCGGGAGCCTCGGTTGGAGAGAGCAGTTCTTC
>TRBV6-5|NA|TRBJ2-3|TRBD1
CATSKGASSTDTQYF
TGTGCCACTTCTAAGGGGGCGTCAAGCACAGATACGCAGTATTTT
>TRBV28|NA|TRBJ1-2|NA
CASSRGHGYTF
TGTGCCAGCAGCCGGGGACACGGCTACACCTTC
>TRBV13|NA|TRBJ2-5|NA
CASSSEGFSAKETQYF
TGTGCCAGCAGCTCAGAGGGATTTTCGGCAAAGGAGACCCAGTACTTC
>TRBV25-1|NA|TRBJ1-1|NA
CASRFDSLDTEAFF
TGTGCCAGCAGGTTCGACAGTCTAGACACTGAAGCTTTCTTT
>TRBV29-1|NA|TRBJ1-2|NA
CSVEPRVYGYTF
TGCAGCGTTGAACCCCGGGTATATGGCTACACCTTC
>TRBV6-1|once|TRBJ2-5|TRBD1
CASSLTGRETQYF
TGTGCCAGCAGTTTGACAGGGCGAGAGACCCAGTACTTC
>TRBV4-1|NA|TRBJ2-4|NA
CASSQVAAAKNIQYF
TGCGCCAGCAGCCAAGTTGCGGCAGCCAAAAACATTCAGTACTTC
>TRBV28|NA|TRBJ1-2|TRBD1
CASGTGGAGGYGYTF
TGTGCCAGCGGGACAGGGGGCGCGGGGGGCTATGGCTACACCTTC
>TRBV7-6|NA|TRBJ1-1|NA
CASSPLPGEGTEAFF
TGTGCCAGCAGCCCCCTACCGGGGGAAGGCACTGAAGCTTTCTTT
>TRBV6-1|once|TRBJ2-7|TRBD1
CASSGTGTGPYEQYF
TGTGCCAGCAGTGGGACCGGGACAGGGCCCTACGAGCAGTACTTC
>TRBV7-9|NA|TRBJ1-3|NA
CASSSSQGRGNTIYF
TGTGCCAGCAGCTCGTCGCAGGGTCGTGGAAACACCATATATTTT
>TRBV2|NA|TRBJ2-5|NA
CASTDRDTQETQYF
TGTGCCAGCACCGATAGAGACACCCAAGAGACCCAGTACTTC
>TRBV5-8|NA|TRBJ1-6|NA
CASSPSWQALHF
TGTGCCAGCAGCCCGTCGTGGCAAGCCCTCCACTTT
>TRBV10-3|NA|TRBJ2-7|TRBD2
CAISESGTSGTYEQYF
TGTGCCATCAGTGAGTCCGGGACTAGCGGAACCTACGAGCAGTACTTC
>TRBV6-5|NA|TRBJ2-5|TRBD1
CASSYGTGVETQYF
TGTGCCAGCAGTTACGGTACAGGGGTCGAGACCCAGTACTTC
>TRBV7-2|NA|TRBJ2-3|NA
CASDTKIGGGGTDTQYF
TGTGCCAGCGACACGAAAATCGGCGGGGGCGGTACAGATACGCAGTATTTT
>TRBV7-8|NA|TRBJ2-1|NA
CASSSTGISYNEQFF
TGTGCCAGCAGCTCAACAGGAATATCTTACAATGAGCAGTTCTTC
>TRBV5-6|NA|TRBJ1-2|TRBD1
CASSNPGQEYGYTF
TGTGCCAGCAGCAACCCGGGACAGGAATATGGCTACACCTTC
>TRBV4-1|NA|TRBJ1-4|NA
CASSQDADLGEKLFF
TGCGCCAGCAGCCAAGACGCGGATCTTGGGGAAAAACTGTTTTTT
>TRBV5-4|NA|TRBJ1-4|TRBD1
CASSLDRFNEKLFF
TGTGCCAGCAGCCTGGACAGGTTCAATGAAAAACTGTTTTTT
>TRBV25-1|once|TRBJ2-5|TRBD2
CASSHIAGGGGETQYF
TGTGCCAGCAGTCATATAGCGGGAGGAGGAGGAGAGACCCAGTACTTC
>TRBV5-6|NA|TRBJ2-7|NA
CASSLGRQGTYEQYF
TGTGCCAGCAGCTTGGGACGGCAGGGGACCTACGAGCAGTACTTC